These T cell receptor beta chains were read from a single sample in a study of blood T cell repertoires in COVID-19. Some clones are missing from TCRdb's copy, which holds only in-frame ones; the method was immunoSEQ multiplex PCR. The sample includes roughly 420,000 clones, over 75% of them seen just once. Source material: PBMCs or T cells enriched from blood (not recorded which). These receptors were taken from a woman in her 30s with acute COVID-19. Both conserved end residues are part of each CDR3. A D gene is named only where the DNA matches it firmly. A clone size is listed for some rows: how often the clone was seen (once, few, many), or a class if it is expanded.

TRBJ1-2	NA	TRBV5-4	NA	TGTGCCAGCAGTCTCGGGTTCTATGGCTACACCTTC	CASSLGFYGYTF
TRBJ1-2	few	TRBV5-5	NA	TGTGCCAGCAGACCTCACGGCAGGGGTACTCCCGCCATGGGGGGCTACACCTTC	CASRPHGRGTPAMGGYTF
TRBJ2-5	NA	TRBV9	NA	TGTGCCAGCAGCGTAGGACCGTCGGGGGAGACCCAGTACTTC	CASSVGPSGETQYF
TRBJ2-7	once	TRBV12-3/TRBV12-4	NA	TGTGCCAGCAGTCAACAGGGTACAGAGTACTTC	CASSQQGTEYF
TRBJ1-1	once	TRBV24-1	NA	TGTGCCACCAGCCCCTCTGGGGCAACCGAAGCTTTCTTT	CATSPSGATEAFF
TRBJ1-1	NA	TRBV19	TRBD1	TGTGCCAGTAGTATAGATGAGGGGGCAGGGGAAGCTTTCTTT	CASSIDEGAGEAFF
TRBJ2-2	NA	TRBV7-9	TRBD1	TGTGCCAGCAGCTTAATAAGGGTCGGCAGGGGGACCGGGGAGCTGTTTTTT	CASSLIRVGRGTGELFF
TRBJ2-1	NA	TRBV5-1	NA	TGCGCCAGCAGCTTGTCCGTCAGCTCCTACAATGAGCAGTTCTTC	CASSLSVSSYNEQFF
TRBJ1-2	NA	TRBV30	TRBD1	TGTGCCTGGACCCGGGACAGCGTCTCCTATGGCTACACCTTC	CAWTRDSVSYGYTF
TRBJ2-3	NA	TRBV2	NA	TGTGCCAGCAGCCCACAGGGTTATGATACGCAGTATTTT	CASSPQGYDTQYF
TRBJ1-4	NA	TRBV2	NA	TGTGCCAGCAGTGAACCGGTCACCGGGAAGATCAATGAAAAACTGTTTTTT	CASSEPVTGKINEKLFF
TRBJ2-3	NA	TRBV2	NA	TGTGCCAGCAACTTTCACCTACGCACAGATACGCAGTATTTT	CASNFHLRTDTQYF
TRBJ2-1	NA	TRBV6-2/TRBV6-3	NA	TGTGCCAGCAGCCTGACACGCTCCTACAATGAGCAGTTCTTC	CASSLTRSYNEQFF
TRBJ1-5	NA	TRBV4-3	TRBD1	TGCGCCAGCAGCCAAGAAGGGGGCGGCAATCAGCCCCAGCATTTT	CASSQEGGGNQPQHF
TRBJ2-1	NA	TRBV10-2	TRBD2	TGCGCCAGCAGAGCTAGCGGGGGGGCCTTGGAGCAGTTCTTC	CASRASGGALEQFF
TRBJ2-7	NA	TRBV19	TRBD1	TGTGCCAGTAGTAACCAGGACAGGGGACCCTACGAGCAGTACTTC	CASSNQDRGPYEQYF
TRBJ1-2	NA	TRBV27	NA	TGTGCCAGCAGTTTAGGAGAGAATCATTTTTGGGGGCCCTATGGCTACACCTTC	CASSLGENHFWGPYGYTF
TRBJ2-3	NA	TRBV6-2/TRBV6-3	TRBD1	TGTGCCAGCAGTTACTCGACAGGGGATCGTACAGATACGCAGTATTTT	CASSYSTGDRTDTQYF
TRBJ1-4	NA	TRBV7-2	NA	TGTGCCAGCAGCTTAGCTGATGGCACTAATGAAAAACTGTTTTTT	CASSLADGTNEKLFF
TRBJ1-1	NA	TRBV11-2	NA	TGTGCCAGCAGCCTGGGACAGAACACTGAAGCTTTCTTT	CASSLGQNTEAFF
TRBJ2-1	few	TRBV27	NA	TGTGCCAGCAGTTTATCAGGGGCAGGGGCCTACAATGAGCAGTTCTTC	CASSLSGAGAYNEQFF
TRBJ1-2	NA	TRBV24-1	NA	TGTGCCACCAGTGATGACGACATACCCTATGGCTACACCTTC	CATSDDDIPYGYTF
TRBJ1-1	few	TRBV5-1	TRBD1	TGCGCCAGCAGCGCCGGGACAGTGAACACTGAAGCTTTCTTT	CASSAGTVNTEAFF
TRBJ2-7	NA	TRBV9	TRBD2	TGTGCCAGCAGCGTAGGTAGCGGGGTTCACGAGCAGTACTTC	CASSVGSGVHEQYF
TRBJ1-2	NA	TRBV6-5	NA	TGTGCCAGCAGCAGCACAGGGAACCATGGCTACACCTTC	CASSSTGNHGYTF
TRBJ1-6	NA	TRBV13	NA	TGTGCCAGCAGCTTTTTATCGCTCAGGGAAAATTCACCCCTCCACTTT	CASSFLSLRENSPLHF
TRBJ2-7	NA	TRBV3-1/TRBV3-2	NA	TGTGCCAGCAGCCAGGTTGTTGGGGGCGGGTACGAGCAGTACTTC	CASSQVVGGGYEQYF
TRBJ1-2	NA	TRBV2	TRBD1	TGTGCCAGCAGTGGGACCGGGACAGGGTCCCCCTATGGCTACACCTTC	CASSGTGTGSPYGYTF
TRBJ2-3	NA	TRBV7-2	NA	TGTGCCAGCAGCTCGCAGGGGTCGAATACGCAGTATTTT	CASSSQGSNTQYF
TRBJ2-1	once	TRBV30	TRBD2	TGTGCCGCTATAGCGGGGGGCTACAATGAGCAGTTCTTC	CAAIAGGYNEQFF
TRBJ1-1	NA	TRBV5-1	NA	TGCGCCAGCAGCTTTTGGGGCACTGAGAACACTGAAGCTTTCTTT	CASSFWGTENTEAFF
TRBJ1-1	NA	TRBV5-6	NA	TGTGCCAGCAGCTTCGGGACACCTGCAGAAGCTTTCTTT	CASSFGTPAEAFF
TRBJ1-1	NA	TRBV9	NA	TGTGCCAGCAGCGTATGGGGGGGGCGCTCCCACACTGAAGCTTTCTTT	CASSVWGGRSHTEAFF
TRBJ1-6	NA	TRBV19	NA	TGTGCCAGTAGTACTGAGGGGGTCCTCCACTTT	CASSTEGVLHF
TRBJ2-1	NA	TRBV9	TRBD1	TGTGCCAGCAGCGTCCTACCAGGGGGCCTTGTGGATGAGCAGTTCTTC	CASSVLPGGLVDEQFF
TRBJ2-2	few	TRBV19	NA	TGTGCCAGTAGTAGCCGGGATGCGGTCACCGGGGAGCTGTTTTTT	CASSSRDAVTGELFF
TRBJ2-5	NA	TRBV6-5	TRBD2	TGTGCCAGCAGTTATCACGGGGGGGAGAAGACCCAGTACTTC	CASSYHGGEKTQYF
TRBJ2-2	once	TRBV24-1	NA	TGTGCCACCAGTGATTTAGTCGCAGGGAACCCCGGGGAGCTGTTTTTT	CATSDLVAGNPGELFF
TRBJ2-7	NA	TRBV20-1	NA	TGCAGTGCTAGTGCAAGTCCCAGCTACGAGCAGTACTTC	CSASASPSYEQYF
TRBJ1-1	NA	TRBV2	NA	TGTGCCAGCAGTTCAGTCATGAACACTGAAGCTTTCTTT	CASSSVMNTEAFF
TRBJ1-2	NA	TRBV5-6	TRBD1	TGTGCCAGCAGCTCCGTTAGGGACAGGGTCAAAGCTAACTATGGCTACACCTTC	CASSSVRDRVKANYGYTF
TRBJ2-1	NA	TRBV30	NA	TGTGCCTGGAGTGGAGGACAGAAAGAGCAGTTCTTC	CAWSGGQKEQFF
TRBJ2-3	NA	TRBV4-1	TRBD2	TGCGCCAGCAGCCAAGGTGCCGGGGAGGGGACAGATACGCAGTATTTT	CASSQGAGEGTDTQYF
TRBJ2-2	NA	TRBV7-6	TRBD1	TGTGCCAGCAGCAGAGTTGGTGGGACAGCGAACACCGGGGAGCTGTTTTTT	CASSRVGGTANTGELFF
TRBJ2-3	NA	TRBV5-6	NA	TGTGCCAGCAGCTTGGGCCAGTCCACAGATACGCAGTATTTT	CASSLGQSTDTQYF
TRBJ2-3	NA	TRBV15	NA	TGTGCCACCAGCAGAGATCCCAGGATTGGCACAGATACGCAGTATTTT	CATSRDPRIGTDTQYF
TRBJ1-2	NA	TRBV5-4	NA	TGTGCCAGCAGCTCCTCAGCCTCGGGCTATGGCTACACCTTC	CASSSSASGYGYTF
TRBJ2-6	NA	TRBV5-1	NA	TGCGCCAGCAGCTTGGTTGTACCGGATAGCCTTGGGGCCAACGTCCTGACTTTC	CASSLVVPDSLGANVLTF
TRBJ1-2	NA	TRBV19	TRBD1	TGTGCCAGTAGTAGGGACAGGGATGGCTACACCTTC	CASSRDRDGYTF